What follows are 11 T cell receptor beta chains derived from one specimen sequenced in a study of blood T cell repertoires in COVID-19. The assay was immunoSEQ multiplex PCR, and TCRdb's table has in-frame clones only and misses some. The sample has 100,000 to 150,000 clones; approximately 87% are singletons. The sequenced material came from peripheral blood. Every receptor here comes from a man between 65 and 79 years old who had recovered from COVID-19.

The sample holds one count of this clone. This chain joins TRBV11-2 and TRBJ2-7; perhaps TRBD2 as D (7 bases). V was cut by 5 bases and J by 3 bases, with 20 bases left in between. Germline V CDR1 and CDR2: SGHAT, FQNNGV. The CDR3 is 16 residues long. The CDR3 loop is CASSPWEGDPNYEQYF. CDR3 nucleotide sequence: TGTGCCAGCAGCCCCTGGGAGGGGGATCCCAACTACGAGCAGTACTTC.

CDR3: CASSSETGLRYEQYF. CDR3 in DNA: TGCGCCAGCAGCTCTGAAACGGGACTACGCTACGAGCAGTACTTC. The rearrangement links TRBV5-1 to TRBJ2-7, with 7 bases identical to TRBD2. This CDR3 region has 15 residues. V gave up 3 bases and J gave up 3 bases; unmatched junction bases: 9. The V gene's germline CDR1 is SGHRS and CDR2 YFSETQ.

The gene calls are TRBV14 and TRBJ2-3, with D perhaps TRBD1 (6 bases). Germline V lookup: CDR1 SGHDN, CDR2 FVKESK. This CDR3 has 15 amino acids. Trimming left V 4 bases short and J 6 bases short, with 17 bases between. Written as DNA, the CDR3 is TGTGCCAGCAGCCCCCGGACAGATCGAGGGGATACGCAGTATTTT. Residues: CASSPRTDRGDTQYF.

The rearrangement uses TRBV3-1 (or the pseudogene TRBV3-2) and TRBJ1-3, with D possibly TRBD1 on 6 matching bases. Germline CDR1 reads LGHDT; CDR2 reads YNNKEL (reference sequence). Trimming left V 3 bases short and J 4 bases short, with 7 bases between. The CDR3 is 13 residues long. The CDR3 loop reads CASSQGAGNTIYF. CDR3 coding DNA: TGTGCCAGCAGCCAGGGGGCGGGAAACACCATATATTTT.

This chain uses TRBV4-3 with TRBJ2-5, with D possibly matching TRBD2 (6 bases). This CDR3 has 16 amino acids. Germline V CDR1 and CDR2: LGHNA, YSLEER. Trimming left V 0 bases short and J 5 bases short, with 16 bases between. This CDR3 reads CASSQDRAGGWETQYF. Here the CDR3 DNA reads TGCGCCAGCAGCCAAGATCGAGCAGGAGGGTGGGAGACCCAGTACTTC.

The V call is TRBV3-1 (or the pseudogene TRBV3-2), the J call TRBJ2-7, with D possibly TRBD2 on 6 matching bases. CDR1 LGHDT and CDR2 YNNKEL come from the germline V gene (reference sequence). The CDR3 loop spans 13 amino acids. Trimming removed 2 bases at V and 6 bases at J, with 11 bases between. The CDR3 nucleotides read TGTGCCAGCAGCCAACCGGGAGAAAGCGAGCAGTACTTC. It yields the protein CASSQPGESEQYF.

The chain's CDR3 is CASSLLGGEDYTEAFF. The CDR3 DNA reads as TGTGCCAGCAGTCTCCTCGGGGGGGAGGACTACACTGAAGCTTTCTTT. This rearrangement joins TRBV28 to TRBJ1-1; the D gene is possibly TRBD1 (5 bases). Germline V gives CDR1 MDHEN, CDR2 SYDVKM. V was clipped by 5 bases and J by 3 bases, with 19 bases between them. CDR3 length equals 16 residues.

V is TRBV4-2 and J is TRBJ1-2, with TRBD1 matching 7 bases. The CDR3 is 15 residues long. J was trimmed by 0 bases and V by 3 bases; bases with no gene match: 4. The V gene's germline CDR1 is LGHNA and CDR2 YNFKEQ. The CDR3 coding sequence is TGTGCCAGCAGCCACTACGACAGGGCTAACTATGGCTACACCTTC. Amino acid sequence: CASSHYDRANYGYTF.

The J gene is TRBJ1-1, the V gene TRBV7-3, with D unresolved. CDR3 size: 14 residues. Trimming shortened V by 4 bases and J by 3 bases, and 12 bases separated the two germline ends. The germline V gene has CDR1 SGHTA and CDR2 FQGTGA. CDR3 amino acids: CASSSRPGDTEAFF. The CDR3 DNA reads as TGTGCCAGCAGCTCCCGCCCGGGAGACACTGAAGCTTTCTTT.

This clone appeared a few times. The V gene is TRBV2, the J gene TRBJ1-1, with 7 positions matching TRBD1. Germline V gene data show CDR1 as SNHLY and CDR2 as FYNNEI. CDR3 length: 14 amino acids. With V trimmed by 6 bases and J by 1 base, 5 bases remained unmatched. CDR3 region: CASRFRTGNTEAFF. The CDR3 coding sequence is TGTGCCAGCAGATTCCGGACAGGGAACACTGAAGCTTTCTTT.

V is TRBV6-1 and J is TRBJ1-2; 10 positions agree with TRBD1. This CDR3 contains 15 residues. With 2 bases clipped from V and 8 bases from J, the junction kept 8 bases outside the gene matches. The germline gives CDR1 MNHNS, CDR2 SASEGT. CDR3 protein: CASSESRQGAGGYTF. The CDR3 nucleotides read TGTGCCAGCAGTGAAAGCAGACAGGGGGCCGGGGGCTACACCTTC.